Listed below are T cell receptor beta chains from one sample, sequenced in a study of blood T cells in healthy people across ages. Using its own MiXCR run on the 5' RACE reads, TCRdb lists one record per CDR3 protein. The sample shows about 1.6 million distinct CDR3 sequences, 30% to 40% of them seen only once. The sequencing input was blood. These receptors all come from a woman in her thirties in good health. Each CDR3 is given with its conserved first and last residue. The D gene is left open where the match is weak. Clone size appears in some rows only: once, few, many, or a class for an expanded clone.

clone size,J gene,V gene,CDR3 length,D gene,CDR3 protein,CDR3 DNA
NA,TRBJ2-1,TRBV30,16,TRBD1,CAWSVRTQGARNEQFF,TGTGCCTGGAGTGTAAGGACACAGGGGGCTCGGAATGAGCAGTTCTTC
NA,TRBJ2-7,TRBV6-1,13,NA,CASRPTGPVEQYF,TGTGCCAGCAGGCCCACAGGTCCCGTCGAGCAGTACTTC
few,TRBJ2-1,TRBV4-2,17,NA,CASSRLGARDWGNEQFF,TGTGCCAGCAGCCGGTTGGGGGCGCGGGATTGGGGTAATGAGCAGTTCTTC
many,TRBJ2-5,TRBV29-1,16,NA,CSVEDSREVPQETQYF,TGCAGCGTTGAAGATTCGAGGGAGGTCCCCCAAGAGACCCAGTACTTC
NA,TRBJ2-1,TRBV4-1,14,TRBD1,CASSQAGTGFRQFF,TGCGCCAGCAGCCAAGCCGGGACAGGATTCAGACAGTTCTTC
NA,TRBJ2-7,TRBV19,15,NA,CASSIWTGGSYEQDF,TGTGCCAGTAGTATTTGGACGGGGGGCTCCTACGAGCAGGACTTC
few,TRBJ2-1,TRBV6-4,20,NA,CASSDPRARYGFSSYNEQFF,TGTGCCAGCAGTGACCCGAGGGCTAGGTACGGGTTTAGCTCCTACAATGAGCAGTTCTTC
NA,TRBJ2-1,TRBV20-1,15,NA,CSARANRGIANEQFF,TGCAGTGCTAGAGCAAACCGGGGCATAGCCAATGAGCAGTTCTTC
NA,TRBJ2-1,TRBV6-5,16,TRBD2,CASSYGRTSGYNEQFF,TGTGCCAGCAGTTACGGGAGGACTAGCGGTTACAATGAGCAGTTCTTC
once,TRBJ1-2,TRBV30,16,TRBD1,CAWSFGQGRLSRGYTF,TGTGCCTGGAGTTTCGGACAGGGGAGGTTGTCGAGGGGCTACACCTTC
NA,TRBJ2-3,TRBV5-5,14,NA,CASSLVVRGDTQYF,TGTGCCAGCAGCTTGGTGGTGAGAGGAGATACGCAGTATTTT
many,TRBJ2-3,TRBV11-1,18,TRBD1,CASSLGRTGSLAGDTQYF,TGTGCCAGCAGCTTAGGCCGGACAGGGTCCCTCGCGGGAGATACGCAGTATTTT
NA,TRBJ2-3,TRBV27,20,TRBD2,CASSFSYGASGKRSTDTQYF,TGTGCCAGCAGTTTCAGTTACGGGGCTAGCGGGAAACGTAGCACAGATACGCAGTATTTT
NA,TRBJ2-7,TRBV12-3/TRBV12-4,15,TRBD1,CASSSDRGLLYEQYF,TGTGCCAGCAGTTCGGACAGGGGTCTCCTCTACGAGCAGTACTTC
NA,TRBJ2-3,TRBV3-1,15,TRBD2,CASSHRGGRADTQYF,TGTGCCAGCAGCCACAGGGGCGGGAGGGCAGATACGCAGTATTTT
NA,TRBJ2-1,TRBV10-3,16,TRBD2,CAIRSYSGAAAGEQFF,TGTGCCATCAGATCCTATAGCGGGGCGGCGGCTGGGGAGCAGTTCTTC
few,TRBJ1-2,TRBV10-3,16,NA,CAISDQTMGRRYGYTF,TGTGCCATCAGCGACCAGACAATGGGACGGCGGTATGGCTACACCTTC
few,TRBJ1-1,TRBV7-9,14,NA,CASSLIGQDTEAFF,TGTGCCAGCAGCTTAATCGGCCAGGACACTGAAGCTTTCTTT
NA,TRBJ2-7,TRBV2,16,TRBD1,CASRPPSQGSVNEQYF,TGTGCCAGCAGGCCTCCTTCACAGGGGTCAGTCAACGAGCAGTACTTC
few,TRBJ2-3,TRBV12-3/TRBV12-4,14,NA,CASSPGIRGDTQYF,TGTGCCAGCAGTCCCGGGATCCGGGGGGATACGCAGTATTTT
many,TRBJ2-7,TRBV29-1,14,NA,CSAASGIGNYEQYF,TGCAGCGCGGCTTCAGGCATCGGGAACTACGAGCAGTACTTC
NA,TRBJ2-3,TRBV20-1,14,TRBD2,CSASLAASIDTQYF,TGCAGTGCTAGCCTAGCGGCTAGCATAGATACGCAGTATTTT
NA,TRBJ2-1,TRBV6-5,15,TRBD1,CASSYQGQGRNEQFF,TGTGCCAGCAGTTACCAAGGACAGGGGAGGAATGAGCAGTTTTTC
NA,TRBJ1-1,TRBV7-8,15,TRBD1,CASSLEDRENTEAFF,TGTGCCAGCAGCTTAGAAGACAGGGAGAACACTGAAGCTTTCTTT
few,TRBJ2-1,TRBV4-1,15,TRBD2,CASSQPGLADLTQFF,TGCGCCAGCAGCCAACCGGGACTAGCGGACCTTACCCAGTTCTTC